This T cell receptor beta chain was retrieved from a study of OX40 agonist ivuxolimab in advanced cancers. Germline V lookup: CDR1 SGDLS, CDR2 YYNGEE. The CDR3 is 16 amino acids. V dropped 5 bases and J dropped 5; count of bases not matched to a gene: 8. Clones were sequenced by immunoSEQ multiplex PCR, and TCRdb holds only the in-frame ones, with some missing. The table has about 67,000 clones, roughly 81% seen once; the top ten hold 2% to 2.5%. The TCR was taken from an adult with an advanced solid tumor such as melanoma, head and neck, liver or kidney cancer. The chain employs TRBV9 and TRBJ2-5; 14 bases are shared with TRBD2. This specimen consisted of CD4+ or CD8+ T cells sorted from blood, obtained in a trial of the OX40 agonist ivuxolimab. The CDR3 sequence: CASSSGTSGRRETQYF. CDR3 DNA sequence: TGTGCCAGCAGTTCCGGGACTAGCGGGAGAAGGGAGACCCAGTACTTC.